Each of the 6 T cell receptor beta chains below was sequenced from the same sample in a study of T-cell reconstitution after alpha-beta-depleted transplantation in children (dated by TCRdb to 2016 to 2017). Receptor amplification or capture employed PCR. Sequencer: Illumina HiSeq 2500. Molecular barcoding was employed in the preparation of TCR libraries, with unique molecular identifiers being used to normalize TCRbeta repertoire quantification. TCRdb redid the processing of the public reads, applying fastp at Q25 and MiXCR, and retained in-frame beta chains. When rows share a CDR3 protein, they turn into one entry using the most common DNA and genes. The sample has hundreds of thousands of distinct CDR3 sequences on record, over 9.5% of them singletons. 3.5% to 5% of the sample lies in the top ten. The sample consisted of PBMCs from the stem cell graft donor, taken from the stem cell graft. The receptors were gathered from a human donor who donated a stem cell graft to a child with acute myeloid leukemia.

This clonotype has ten or more counts. This chain links TRBV7-8 with TRBJ2-7; D gene unclear. CDR3 length: 14 amino acids. CDR1 and CDR2 from the germline V gene are SGHVS and FQNEAQ. The V and J ends lost 0 bases and 5 bases respectively, with 11 bases between them. CDR3 residues: CASSLAGLKNEQYF. DNA for the CDR3: TGTGCCAGCAGCTTAGCCGGGCTGAAGAACGAGCAGTACTTC.

This clonotype appeared many times. The chain recombines TRBV20-1 with TRBJ2-5; TRBD1 matches at 11 bases. The trim removed 3 bases at V and 5 bases at J, leaving 14 bases unmatched. Germline values: CDR1 DFQATT, CDR2 SNEGSKA (reference sequence). This CDR3 has 17 residues. Written as DNA, the CDR3 is TGCAGTGCTAGTGGGGAGGGACAGGGGGTCGGTCAGGAGACCCAGTACTTC. As protein: CSASGEGQGVGQETQYF.

This clonotype was observed a handful of times. The chain carries TRBV7-6 and TRBJ1-1; 7 nucleotides line up with TRBD1. This CDR3 is 16 amino acids long. With V trimmed by 5 bases and J by 0 bases, 9 bases remained unmatched. From germline, CDR1 is SGHVS and CDR2 FNYEAQ. The CDR3, as DNA: TGTGCCAGCAGCCCCGGGACAGCGGTTTTGAACACTGAAGCTTTCTTT. It encodes CASSPGTAVLNTEAFF.

J is TRBJ2-1 and V is TRBV20-1; 10 bases are shared with TRBD1. V lost 5 bases to trimming and J lost 7 bases; unmatched junction nucleotides: 11. The length of the CDR3 is 15 residues. Germline lookup yields CDR1 DFQATT and CDR2 SNEGSKA (reference sequence). CDR3 in amino acids: CSARAGTGVENEQFF. CDR3 bases: TGCAGTGCTCGAGCCGGGACAGGGGTAGAGAATGAGCAGTTCTTC.

The J gene is TRBJ2-1, the V gene TRBV29-1; D perhaps matches TRBD2 (5 bases). The CDR3 totals 15 residues. Germline values: CDR1 SQVTM, CDR2 ANQGSEA. Trimming took off 1 base at V and 2 bases at J, with 12 bases between the two ends. This chain's CDR3 is CSVEGGRRAYNEQFF. For the CDR3, the DNA is TGCAGCGTTGAAGGCGGGCGACGCGCCTACAATGAGCAGTTCTTC.

The chain carries TRBV12-3 or TRBV12-4 and TRBJ2-5; D uncertain. V dropped 2 bases and J dropped 3 bases, with 16 bases sitting between them. The CDR3 covers 16 residues. The CDR3 sequence is CASSLLSAEVKETQYF. The CDR3 coding sequence is TGTGCCAGCAGTTTACTGTCGGCAGAGGTTAAAGAGACCCAGTACTTC.